Below are 20 T cell receptor beta chains sequenced from a single sample in a study of blood T cell repertoires in COVID-19. Here immunoSEQ multiplex PCR was the method, and the copy in TCRdb shows in-frame clones only, minus some. The data hold some 250,000 clones, with roughly 86% observed a single time. The source material was peripheral blood. The receptors were gathered from a woman between 70 and 85 years old with active or convalescent COVID-19.

CDR3 nucleotide sequence: TGTGCCAGCAGCGCCAGGGGGTTGGCCTATGGCTACACCTTC. Translation gives CASSARGLAYGYTF. The chain links TRBV7-8 to TRBJ1-2; 7 bases fit TRBD1. CDR3 size: 14 residues. J was trimmed by 4 bases and V by 5 bases; bases with no gene match: 7. The germline CDR1 and CDR2 sequences are SGHVS and FQNEAQ.

This clone was found once. The J gene is TRBJ2-1, the V gene TRBV3-1 (or the pseudogene TRBV3-2), with D perhaps matching TRBD1 (5 bases). This CDR3 is built from 15 residues. The germline CDR1 and CDR2 sequences are LGHDT and YNNKEL (reference sequence). Trimming removed 2 bases at V and 9 bases at J, with 17 bases between. CDR3 bases: TGTGCCAGCAGCCAACAGGGCGTCGTTCGCCGTGAGCAGTTCTTC. Its protein product is CASSQQGVVRREQFF.

The chain uses TRBV29-1 and TRBJ1-3; the D is unclear. The CDR3 covers 17 residues. Germline V gene lookup returns CDR1 SQVTM and CDR2 ANQGSEA. V lost 0 bases to trimming and J lost 1 base, with 16 bases between them. The CDR3 coding sequence is TGCAGCGTTGAAGATTGGGCTCCGCCCAATTCTGGAAACACCATATATTTT. Translation gives CSVEDWAPPNSGNTIYF.

The chain is built from TRBV6-6 and TRBJ1-2; maybe TRBD1 (6 bases). Deletions cut 5 bases from V and 4 bases from J, with 11 bases between. This CDR3 is built from 13 residues. Germline CDR1 reads MNHNY; CDR2 reads SVGAGI (reference sequence). CDR3 DNA sequence: TGTGCCAGCAGTAACAGGGTACGCTATGGCTACACCTTC. This encodes CASSNRVRYGYTF.

V gene TRBV18 combines with J gene TRBJ2-5, with 11 bases that match TRBD2. The CDR3 is 14 amino acids. Looked up from germline, CDR1 is KGHSH and CDR2 is LQKENI. With V trimmed by 4 bases and J by 2 bases, 0 bases remained unmatched. CDR3 amino acids: CASSRLAGQETQYF. CDR3 coding DNA: TGTGCCAGCTCACGACTAGCGGGGCAAGAGACCCAGTACTTC.

The chain joins TRBV28 to TRBJ1-1; 9 nucleotides align to TRBD1. Germline V gene sequence: CDR1 MDHEN, CDR2 SYDVKM. V gave up 2 bases and J gave up 0 bases; unmatched junction bases: 4. The CDR3 sequence is 16 residues long. In nucleotides, the CDR3 is TGTGCCAGCAGTTTAGACAGGGGGAGTGTGAACACTGAAGCTTTCTTT. As protein: CASSLDRGSVNTEAFF.

The chain employs TRBV6-2 or TRBV6-3 and TRBJ2-5; TRBD2 agrees at 12 bases. Unmatched junction bases numbered 1, after V lost 0 bases and J lost 5 bases. This CDR3 is built from 15 residues. Germline-derived CDR1 and CDR2 are MNHEY and SVGEGT. CDR3 protein: CASSYSLAGGETQYF. The CDR3 DNA reads as TGTGCCAGCAGTTACTCCCTAGCGGGGGGGGAGACCCAGTACTTC.

This chain uses TRBV7-2 with TRBJ1-2, with a tentative D call TRBD1 (6 bases). This CDR3 is built from 13 residues. The V end was cut by 6 bases, the J end by 8 bases, with 16 bases between. Germline CDR1 SGHTA, CDR2 FQGNSA. This CDR3 reads CASRPTGSEGYTF. The CDR3, as DNA: TGTGCCAGCAGGCCAACAGGGTCTGAAGGCTACACCTTC.

The chain is built from TRBV15 and TRBJ1-5; the D gene is possibly TRBD1 (6 bases). In germline, CDR1 is LNHNV, CDR2 YYDKDF (reference sequence). V lost 4 bases to trimming and J lost 5 bases, with 12 bases between them. This CDR3 region has 14 residues. The chain's CDR3 is CATSKTEGDQPQHF. CDR3 nucleotide sequence: TGTGCCACCAGCAAGACCGAGGGGGATCAGCCCCAGCATTTT.

This clone was recorded a few times. J is TRBJ1-2 and V is TRBV9, with TRBD1 matching over 11 bases. V lost 4 bases, J lost 4 bases, and 6 bases stayed unmatched. The CDR3 contains 15 residues. CDR1 is SGDLS and CDR2 is YYNGEE in the germline V gene. The CDR3, as DNA: TGTGCCAGCAGCCCAGGGGGGACAGGGGGCTATGGCTACACCTTC. Its protein is CASSPGGTGGYGYTF.

This clone was observed a single time. This chain links TRBV18 with TRBJ1-5, with D unclear. The germline gives CDR1 KGHSH, CDR2 LQKENI. V gave up 0 bases and J gave up 4 bases, with 10 bases separating them. CDR3 length: 15 amino acids. The CDR3 loop reads CASSPPGGANQPQHF. CDR3 DNA sequence: TGTGCCAGCTCACCACCGGGAGGAGCAAATCAGCCCCAGCATTTT.

In this sample, this clone turned up once. The genes are TRBV7-2 and TRBJ1-5; D is possibly TRBD1 (5 bases). The CDR3 has 14 residues. V was trimmed by 1 base and J by 4 bases, leaving 8 bases between them. Germline V gives CDR1 SGHTA, CDR2 FQGNSA. CDR3 bases: TGTGCCAGCAGCTTAGAAGGGGTTAATCAGCCCCAGCATTTT. Its protein is CASSLEGVNQPQHF.

The genes are TRBV5-5 and TRBJ1-2; 7 nucleotides align to TRBD1. CDR1 and CDR2 (germline): SGHKS, YYEKEE (reference sequence). The CDR3 has 13 amino acids. Trimming cost V 0 bases and J 7 bases; bases outside gene matches: 3. The CDR3 loop reads CASSLGQGGGYTF. The CDR3 DNA follows: TGTGCCAGCAGCTTGGGACAGGGCGGTGGCTACACCTTC.

This chain uses TRBV7-7 with TRBJ2-1; D possibly corresponds to TRBD2 (6 bases). V lost 5 bases and J 0 bases, leaving 14 bases between the germline ends. Germline V gene lookup returns CDR1 SSHAT and CDR2 FNYEAQ (reference sequence). This CDR3 contains 16 residues. The CDR3 region is CASSPTAGSSYNEQFF. The DNA for the CDR3 is TGTGCCAGCAGCCCAACGGCGGGGAGCTCCTACAATGAGCAGTTCTTC. The entire variable domain, with the rest obtained from reference TRBV7-7 and TRBJ2-1, is as follows: GAGVSQSPRYKVTKRGQDVTLRCDPISSHATLYWYQQALGQGPEFLTYFNYEAQPDKSGLPSDRFSAERPEGSISTLTIQRTEQRDSAMYRCASSPTAGSSYNEQFFGPGTRLTVL.

This clone was counted a single time. This chain connects TRBV19 to TRBJ2-6, with D unresolved. This CDR3 region has 14 residues. Germline V lookup: CDR1 LNHDA, CDR2 SQIVND (reference sequence). Deletions cut 8 bases from V and 0 bases from J, with 8 bases between. The CDR3 is CASVLRSGANVLTF. The CDR3 nucleotides read TGTGCCAGTGTACTGCGCTCTGGGGCCAACGTCCTGACTTTC.

The rearrangement uses TRBV7-2 and TRBJ1-1, with 10 bases aligning to TRBD1. There are 15 residues in the CDR3. The V segment lost 4 bases and the J segment 4 bases; nucleotides outside the gene matches: 6. Germline V gene sequence: CDR1 SGHTA, CDR2 FQGNSA. The CDR3, as DNA: TGTGCCAGCAGCTCGGGACAGGGGAGGAGCACTGAAGCTTTCTTT. It encodes CASSSGQGRSTEAFF.

In this sample, this clone turned up once. This chain joins TRBV6-2 or TRBV6-3 and TRBJ2-3; D is possibly TRBD2 (5 bases). CDR1 and CDR2 from the germline V gene are MNHEY and SVGEGT. Trimming took off 2 bases at V and 5 bases at J, with 14 bases between the two ends. The CDR3 contains 15 residues. CDR3 coding DNA: TGTGCCAGCAGTTACAACGGGGATGTTGGAGATACGCAGTATTTT. Protein: CASSYNGDVGDTQYF.

This sequence joins TRBV10-2 and TRBJ1-5; the D is unclear. The CDR3 runs to 13 residues. V was cut by 6 bases and J by 4 bases, with 10 bases left in between. The germline V gene has CDR1 WSHSY and CDR2 SAAADI. The CDR3 coding sequence is TGCGCCAGCAGATTACAGTTGAATCAGCCCCAGCATTTT. Its translation: CASRLQLNQPQHF.

The J gene is TRBJ1-3, the V gene TRBV2; D is perhaps TRBD1 (5 bases). Germline loops: CDR1 SNHLY, CDR2 FYNNEI. The CDR3 has 15 amino acids. V was cut by 6 bases and J by 4 bases, with 16 bases left in between. The CDR3 here is CASRGDFREGNTIYF. The CDR3 bases are TGTGCCAGCAGGGGGGACTTCAGAGAGGGAAACACCATATATTTT.

This chain joins TRBV19 and TRBJ2-1; a possible D gene is TRBD1 (5 bases). The CDR3 has 18 amino acids. CDR1 LNHDA and CDR2 SQIVND come from the germline V gene (reference sequence). V was clipped by 0 bases and J by 5 bases, with 20 bases between them. The CDR3 reads CASSIDMGLGAWDNEQFF. The CDR3 region has the DNA TGTGCCAGTAGTATAGATATGGGTCTTGGGGCGTGGGACAATGAGCAGTTCTTC.